This T cell receptor (beta chain) stems from a study of ipilimumab plus nivolumab after autologous stem cell transplantation. Study details: Both relapsed and primary refractory DLBCL were included.

Clones were sequenced by immunoSEQ multiplex PCR, and TCRdb holds only the in-frame ones, with some missing. The sample carries tens of thousands of clones, 74% recorded once. The trim removed 5 bases at V and 7 bases at J, leaving 8 bases unmatched. Germline values: CDR1 MNHEY, CDR2 SMNVEV (reference sequence). The CDR3 has 15 amino acids. A remark on this clone: Its antigen is unknown.

Ipilimumab, 1 mg/kg, started 14 to 28 days after autologous transplant. Patients got 3 mg/kg IV nivolumab weeks 1, 4, 7, 10, then biweekly through week 26. General study points: The authors say TCR, Treg and microbiome findings warrant further study.

The rearrangement uses TRBV27 and TRBJ1-5; 10 nucleotides line up with TRBD1. The receptor was derived from a male donor with diffuse large B-cell lymphoma. This material consisted of PBMCs, taken in a trial of ipilimumab plus nivolumab as post-transplant consolidation. The CDR3 nucleotides are TGTGCCAGCAGTGCCCGGGACAGGGGTAAACAGCCCCAGCATTTT. Translation: CASSARDRGKQPQHF.